The present entry profiles one T cell receptor (beta chain) with its context. The data derive from a study of T cell repertoires in cytomegalovirus infection. MiXCR, applied by TCRdb to the reads, yields one record per CDR3 protein. The sample includes about 310,000 distinct CDR3 sequences, roughly 15% of them seen just once. The sequence came from a human donor in good health (CMV status not recorded). Some clones in this sample may be carry-over from other donors' samples. Material for sequencing was PBMCs.

CDR3: CSASVRGSYNEQFF. In nucleotides, the CDR3 is TGCAGTGCTAGTGTCAGGGGTTCCTACAATGAGCAGTTCTTC. V usage is TRBV20-1 and J usage is TRBJ2-1; the D gene is possibly TRBD1 (6 bases). CDR3 length: 14 amino acids. Between the trimmed V and J ends, which lost 3 bases and 1 base, there was a span of 10 bases. Germline CDR1 is DFQATT and CDR2 is SNEGSKA (reference sequence).